What follows are 15 T cell receptor beta chains derived from one specimen sequenced in a study of breast tumors, draining lymph nodes, adjacent tissues. Breast cancer patients provided tissue from their axillary draining lymph nodes. TCRdb re-called the multiplex PCR reads through MiXCR, storing one row per CDR3 protein. Of approximately 200,000 distinct CDR3 sequences listed, 31% are singletons. Sample: axillary lymph node tissue. The receptors derive from a female donor with breast cancer. Some clones in this sample may be carry-over from other donors' samples.

This clonotype was detected ten times or more. V usage is TRBV7-3 and J usage is TRBJ2-5, with 8 nucleotides matching TRBD2. V shed 5 bases and J 5 bases; nucleotides not matched to a gene: 7. The CDR3 contains 14 residues. The germline V gene has CDR1 SGHTA and CDR2 FQGTGA. The CDR3: CASSKSGSGETQYF. The CDR3 DNA is TGTGCCAGCAGCAAAAGCGGGAGCGGGGAGACCCAGTACTTC.

The chain links TRBV7-2 to TRBJ1-1; TRBD1 is a possible D gene (6 bases). The CDR3 length is 13 residues. Germline V lookup: CDR1 SGHTA, CDR2 FQGNSA. V lost 8 bases and J 9 bases, leaving 19 bases between the germline ends. The CDR3 region has the DNA TGTGCCAGCGGGGACCCACAGGGAACTAAAGCTTTCTTT. Amino acid sequence: CASGDPQGTKAFF.

This clonotype was found many times. This CDR3 reads CATSEGTVQETQYF. CDR3 sequence (DNA): TGTGCCACCAGTGAAGGGACAGTTCAAGAGACCCAGTACTTC. The chain uses TRBV24-1 and TRBJ2-5; TRBD1 agrees at 7 bases. The length of the CDR3 is 14 residues. Germline V gives CDR1 KGHDR, CDR2 SFDVKD. Trimming at V came to 4 bases and at J to 2 bases, leaving 3 bases not matched to a gene.

On this clonotype: The CDR3 does not close with the conserved phenylalanine or tryptophan, likely indicating a read error. Because the CDR3's place on the DNA is in doubt, the DNA is left out and the CDR3 is given as listed by TCRdb. This sequence joins TRBV7-2 and TRBJ2-5; TRBD1 was called by the table and not checked on the DNA. The CDR3 is 15 residues long, ends included. Germline lookup yields CDR1 SGHTA and CDR2 FQGNSA. This CDR3 is CASSLRGLGGYTFGS.

As to this clonotype: A much larger clone lies one base from this, so it may be a read error. This chain links TRBV6-1 with TRBJ2-7, with TRBD1 as a possible D gene (6 bases). CDR3 length equals 13 residues. V was pared by 7 bases and J by 4 bases, with 14 bases between. The V gene's germline CDR1 is MNHNS and CDR2 SASEGT. The DNA for the CDR3 is TGTGCCAGCACCCTCCCCAGGGGTTACGAGCAGTACTTC. Amino acid sequence: CASTLPRGYEQYF.

This clonotype was seen at least ten times. V gene TRBV10-3 combines with J gene TRBJ2-3, with 7 bases matching TRBD1. Per the germline V gene, CDR1 is ENHRY and CDR2 is SYGVKD. The V and J ends lost 8 bases and 5 bases, in that order; junction bases with no gene match: 4. There are 12 residues in the CDR3. The CDR3, as DNA: TGTGCCATCCAGGGGGACGAAGATACGCAGTATTTT. It translates to CAIQGDEDTQYF.

As concerns this clonotype: Germline and junction disagree at one end, which may indicate a read error. The chain joins TRBV5-1 to TRBJ2-7; D call uncertain. CDR3 size: 14 residues. CDR1 and CDR2 from the germline V gene are SGHRS and YFSETQ. CDR3 in DNA: TGCGCCGGCAGCTCGTCCTCGACGGTCTACAAGCAGTACTTC. It yields the protein CAGSSSSTVYKQYF.

This clonotype showed up many times. The gene calls are TRBV20-1 and TRBJ2-1, with 14 nucleotides matching TRBD2. The CDR3 is 14 residues long. With 5 bases clipped from V and 5 bases from J, the junction kept 2 bases outside the gene matches. Germline V lookup: CDR1 DFQATT, CDR2 SNEGSKA (reference sequence). The CDR3 DNA reads TGCAGTGCTGGACTAGCGGGGGGCAACAATGAGCAGTTCTTC. Encoded protein: CSAGLAGGNNEQFF.

This clonotype was detected many times. A much larger clone lies a single base off, so this may be a read error. The chain recombines TRBV20-1 with TRBJ2-5; possibly TRBD1 for D (5 bases). Germline lookup yields CDR1 DFQATT and CDR2 SNEGSKA (reference sequence). This CDR3 is 13 amino acids long. CDR3 protein: CSARGPDQGTLYF. For the CDR3, the DNA is TGCAGTGCTAGAGGCCCGGACCAGGGCACCCTGTACTTC.

This clonotype showed up many times. The chain combines TRBV19 with TRBJ2-3; TRBD1 is a possible D gene (7 bases). Trimming pared 5 bases from V and 4 bases from J, leaving 22 bases between. Looked up from germline, CDR1 is LNHDA and CDR2 is SQIVND (reference sequence). CDR3 length: 17 amino acids. The CDR3 loop reads CASSGLQGFSRSDTQYF. Here the CDR3 DNA reads TGTGCCAGTAGTGGACTACAGGGGTTCTCCCGTTCAGATACGCAGTATTTT.

This clonotype was detected ten times or more. CDR3 nucleotide sequence: TGTGCCAGCAAAGGGGGCCCCTACGAGCAGTACTTC. Protein sequence: CASKGGPYEQYF. V and J are TRBV2 and TRBJ2-7; TRBD1 matches 7 bases. The germline V gene encodes CDR1 SNHLY and CDR2 FYNNEI. This CDR3 comprises 12 residues. V shed 7 bases, J shed 2 bases, and the junction held 2 bases outside the gene matches. Full variable domain (outside the CDR3, taken from reference TRBV2 and TRBJ2-7): EPEVTQTPSHQVTQMGQEVILRCVPISNHLYFYWYRQILGQKVEFLVSFYNNEISEKSEIFDDQFSVERPDGSNFTLKIRSTKLEDSAMYFCASKGGPYEQYFGPGTRLTVT.

This clonotype was detected only a few times. V is TRBV12-3 or TRBV12-4 and J is TRBJ1-1, with TRBD1 as a possible D gene (6 bases). The CDR3 runs to 15 residues. V lost 3 bases to trimming and J lost 0 bases, with 11 bases between them. CDR3 nucleotide sequence: TGTGCCAGCAGTTTCGCAGGGGAGATGAACACTGAAGCTTTCTTT. This encodes CASSFAGEMNTEAFF.

V and J are TRBV29-1 and TRBJ2-2; D ambiguous. From germline, CDR1 is SQVTM and CDR2 ANQGSEA. The V end lost 7 bases, the J end lost 5 bases, and 5 bases lay between the germline ends. This CDR3 has 10 residues. CDR3 residues: CSDATGELFF. The CDR3 nucleotides read TGCAGCGACGCGACCGGGGAGCTGTTTTTT.

The chain joins TRBV4-2 to TRBJ2-2; 12 positions agree with TRBD2. The J segment lost 3 bases and the V segment lost 5 bases, leaving 10 bases of the junction unmatched. Germline CDR1 reads LGHNA; CDR2 reads YNFKEQ. The CDR3 totals 18 residues. CDR3 residues: CASSSPSGGARDTGELFF. CDR3 nucleotides: TGTGCCAGCAGCTCACCTAGCGGGGGGGCCCGAGACACCGGGGAGCTGTTTTTT.

For the CDR3, the DNA is TGTGCCAGCAGTTACTTTCCGGGACAGGGAGCAGGTGAAAAACTGTTTTTT. This translates into CASSYFPGQGAGEKLFF. The chain recombines TRBV6-2 or TRBV6-3 with TRBJ1-4; TRBD1 matches 9 bases. V shed 1 base and J 7 bases; nucleotides not matched to a gene: 10. This CDR3 has 17 amino acids. Germline V gene data show CDR1 as MNHEY and CDR2 as SVGEGT.